The 13 T cell receptor beta chains given below trace back to one sample, sequenced in a study of blood T cell repertoires in COVID-19. Measured with immunoSEQ multiplex PCR; TCRdb has only the in-frame clones, and not every one. Among 260,000 or so clones, 75% to 85% were seen once, and the ten largest hold around 7.5%. Sequenced sample: peripheral blood. Source of these receptors: a woman older than 75 with COVID-19, enrolled during active disease.

The chain couples TRBV4-1 to TRBJ2-2, with 11 nucleotides matching TRBD1. This CDR3 has 16 amino acids. Trimming at V came to 4 bases and at J to 5 bases, leaving 6 bases not matched to a gene. Germline lookup yields CDR1 MGHRA and CDR2 YSYEKL. The DNA for the CDR3 is TGCGCCAGCAGCCCTCCGGGACAGGGGGGAACCGGGGAGCTGTTTTTT. Translated: CASSPPGQGGTGELFF.

The rearrangement joins TRBV15 to TRBJ1-5; D is undetermined. The length of the CDR3 is 13 residues. Looked up from germline, CDR1 is LNHNV and CDR2 is YYDKDF (reference sequence). Trimming left V 8 bases short and J 2 bases short, with 10 bases between. CDR3 residues: CATARIGNQPQHF. The CDR3 nucleotides are TGTGCCACCGCGAGGATCGGCAATCAGCCCCAGCATTTT.

The genes are TRBV5-1 and TRBJ2-2, with 7 nucleotides matching TRBD1. With 5 bases clipped from V and 6 bases from J, the junction kept 7 bases outside the gene matches. CDR1 is SGHRS and CDR2 is YFSETQ in the germline V gene. The CDR3 consists of 14 residues. The CDR3 DNA follows: TGCGCCAGCAGAGAAAAGGGGGCGTCCGGGGAGCTGTTTTTT. Encoded protein: CASREKGASGELFF.

The rearrangement links TRBV19 to TRBJ1-5, with TRBD1 matching 10 bases. V shed 0 bases and J 6 bases; nucleotides not matched to a gene: 14. In germline, CDR1 is LNHDA, CDR2 SQIVND (reference sequence). The CDR3 sequence is 19 residues long. The CDR3 region is CASSIDSRDRGLRTQPQHF. The CDR3 nucleotides are TGTGCCAGTAGTATAGACAGCCGAGACAGGGGGCTTCGGACTCAGCCCCAGCATTTT.

This clone was picked up many times. The chain joins TRBV3-1 (or the pseudogene TRBV3-2) to TRBJ2-7; a possible D gene is TRBD1 (6 bases). Germline lookup yields CDR1 LGHDT and CDR2 YNNKEL (reference sequence). This CDR3 region has 14 residues. V lost 6 bases to trimming and J lost 0 bases, with 12 bases between them. The CDR3 sequence: CASRDTGSSYEQYF. For the CDR3, the DNA is TGTGCCAGCAGAGATACAGGGAGCTCCTACGAGCAGTACTTC.

This chain links TRBV18 with TRBJ1-2; D gene uncertain. V lost 2 bases to trimming and J lost 6 bases, with 16 bases between them. CDR3 length equals 15 residues. CDR1 is KGHSH and CDR2 is LQKENI in the germline V gene. The DNA of the CDR3 is TGTGCCAGCTCACCAACTCTAGCCAGAGACGATGGCTACACCTTC. Protein: CASSPTLARDDGYTF.

The rearrangement links TRBV7-6 to TRBJ2-6; D possibly corresponds to TRBD2 (5 bases). Trimming shortened V by 8 bases and J by 0 bases, and 17 bases separated the two germline ends. The germline V gene has CDR1 SGHVS and CDR2 FNYEAQ. The CDR3 runs to 17 residues. The CDR3 sequence is CASGSSASGSGANVLTF. In DNA form, the CDR3 reads TGTGCCAGCGGGAGTAGCGCCTCGGGCTCTGGGGCCAACGTCCTGACTTTC.

The chain uses TRBV6-2 or TRBV6-3 and TRBJ2-1; weak D call: TRBD1 (6 bases). The germline V gene encodes CDR1 MNHEY and CDR2 SVGEGT. This CDR3 has 15 amino acids. Trimming took 4 bases from V and 1 from J, leaving 11 bases between them. The CDR3 region has the DNA TGTGCCAGCAGTTTAGGGGACATATCCTACAATGAGCAGTTCTTC. It is translated as CASSLGDISYNEQFF.

J is TRBJ2-7 and V is TRBV11-2; 8 nucleotides align to TRBD1. The germline V gene encodes CDR1 SGHAT and CDR2 FQNNGV. Trimming cost V 6 bases and J 2 bases; bases outside gene matches: 6. The CDR3 extends over 14 amino acids. In DNA form, the CDR3 reads TGTGCCAGCAGAGTGTCGACAGGGGCCTACGAGCAGTACTTC. Translation: CASRVSTGAYEQYF.

The chain combines TRBV7-2 with TRBJ2-2; 8 positions agree with TRBD2. The CDR3 is made up of 13 amino acids. Germline CDR1 and CDR2: SGHTA and FQGNSA. V lost 3 bases to trimming and J lost 10 bases; unmatched junction nucleotides: 4. In DNA, the CDR3 is TGTGCCAGCAGCTTTCGGGAGGGCCTGGAGCTGTTTTTT. This sequence encodes CASSFREGLELFF.

Of note for this clone: Additional DNA sequences in this sample encode the identical CDR3. The rearrangement joins TRBV30 to TRBJ2-7; 9 nucleotides agree with TRBD1. CDR1 GTSNPN and CDR2 SVGIG come from the germline V gene (reference sequence). V lost 3 bases and J lost 3; bases outside the gene matches: 9. The CDR3 length is 15 residues. CDR3 protein: CAWSVRRTGDYEQYF. The CDR3 DNA follows: TGTGCCTGGAGCGTACGGAGGACAGGGGACTACGAGCAGTACTTC.

The count of this clone is one. This chain links TRBV3-1 (or the pseudogene TRBV3-2) with TRBJ1-1; a weak D match, TRBD1 (5 bases). The CDR3 contains 14 residues. Trimming took 4 bases from V and 9 from J, leaving 18 bases between them. Looked up from germline, CDR1 is LGHDT and CDR2 is YNNKEL (reference sequence). The CDR3 DNA is TGTGCCAGCAGCCTCGGGACTGATACAGGAAAAGCTTTCTTT. It yields the protein CASSLGTDTGKAFF.

CDR3 residues: CASSPPTGGNEQYF. DNA for the CDR3: TGTGCCAGCTCACCACCGACAGGGGGGAACGAGCAGTACTTC. The rearrangement uses TRBV18 and TRBJ2-7, with 9 bases identical to TRBD1. The CDR3 runs 14 residues. Germline CDR1 reads KGHSH; CDR2 reads LQKENI. V lost 0 bases and J lost 5; bases outside the gene matches: 2.